Below, 9 T cell receptor beta chains from the same sample are listed, as sequenced in a study of identical twins. TCRdb reprocessed the 5' RACE reads via MiXCR and lists one record per CDR3 protein. This table holds hundreds of thousands of distinct CDR3 sequences, 9% to 15% found once. The data also belong to a second study, concerning yellow fever vaccine responses in identical twins.

The specimen was PBMCs. The receptors originated from a woman aged 18-30 years in good health.

In this sample, this clonotype turned up many times. The chain employs TRBV12-3 or TRBV12-4 and TRBJ2-3; weak D call: TRBD2 (6 bases). The CDR3 consists of 16 residues. Deletions cut 3 bases from V and 5 bases from J, with 18 bases between. CDR3 loop: CASSFRFAGFKDTQYF. The CDR3 coding sequence is TGTGCCAGCAGTTTCCGATTCGCGGGATTCAAAGATACGCAGTATTTT.

This clonotype was seen only a few times. V and J are TRBV7-8 and TRBJ2-7; possibly TRBD1 for D (6 bases). This CDR3 is 13 amino acids long. CDR1 is SGHVS, CDR2 FQNEAQ, per germline. Trimming shortened V by 5 bases and J by 4 bases, and 12 bases separated the two germline ends. The CDR3 region has the DNA TGTGCCAGCAGCCATAAGGGGGTTTACGAGCAGTACTTC. Translated, it gives CASSHKGVYEQYF.

This clonotype occurred many times. The chain recombines TRBV4-1 with TRBJ2-3; the match to TRBD1 covers 7 bases. This CDR3 is built from 16 residues. Losses at the gene ends were 1 base for V and 2 bases for J; bases not matched to a gene: 6. Germline CDR1 reads MGHRA; CDR2 reads YSYEKL. The CDR3 protein is CASSQVIKGATDTQYF. Written as DNA, the CDR3 is TGCGCCAGCAGCCAAGTTATTAAGGGGGCCACAGATACGCAGTATTTT.

This clonotype was recorded a few times. The chain is built from TRBV12-5 and TRBJ2-3, with D unclear. Germline V gene sequence: CDR1 LGHNT, CDR2 FRNRAP. The CDR3 loop spans 15 amino acids. V was clipped by 1 base and J by 4 bases, with 12 bases between them. CDR3 protein: CASGLGPRPADTQYF. The CDR3 bases are TGTGCTAGTGGTTTGGGACCCCGACCCGCAGATACGCAGTATTTT. The full variable domain, rest sourced from reference TRBV12-5 and TRBJ2-3, is DARVTQTPRHKVTEMGQEVTMRCQPILGHNTVFWYRQTMMQGLELLAYFRNRAPLDDSGMPKDRFSAEMPDATLATLKIQPSEPRDSAVYFCASGLGPRPADTQYFGPGTRLTVL.

There are a few counts of this clonotype. This chain uses TRBV7-8 with TRBJ2-7; TRBD2 is a possible D gene (5 bases). Per germline, CDR1 SGHVS and CDR2 FQNEAQ. The CDR3 spans 17 residues. V was shortened by 0 bases and J by 4 bases, with 19 bases between the two germline ends. Here the CDR3 DNA reads TGTGCCAGCAGCTTAGCCTCTGGCCGGAGGATCGGGTACGAGCAGTACTTC. This codes for CASSLASGRRIGYEQYF.

The J gene is TRBJ2-3, the V gene TRBV6-1; 7 bases are shared with TRBD1. The V gene end was trimmed by 5 bases and the J gene end by 2 bases; junction bases not matched to a gene: 4. CDR3 length: 14 residues. The germline V gene encodes CDR1 MNHNS and CDR2 SASEGT. The CDR3 region is CASSIGTDTDTQYF. The CDR3 DNA reads as TGTGCCAGCAGTATCGGGACAGACACAGATACGCAGTATTTT.

The sample holds a few counts of this clonotype. This chain links TRBV28 with TRBJ1-3, with 10 bases lining up with TRBD1. Trimming cost V 4 bases and J 7 bases; bases outside gene matches: 7. CDR1 is MDHEN, CDR2 SYDVKM, per germline. The CDR3 covers 15 residues. The CDR3, as DNA: TGTGCCAGCAGTTCCTTGGACAGGGGGTTGAACACCATATATTTT. It translates to CASSSLDRGLNTIYF. The full variable domain, rest sourced from reference TRBV28 and TRBJ1-3, is DVKVTQSSRYLVKRTGEKVFLECVQDMDHENMFWYRQDPGLGLRLIYFSYDVKMKEKGDIPEGYSVSREKKERFSLILESASTNQTSMYLCASSSLDRGLNTIYFGEGSWLTVV.

The V gene is TRBV29-1, the J gene TRBJ2-7; TRBD2 might be the D (6 bases). The CDR3 extends over 12 amino acids. Looked up from germline, CDR1 is SQVTM and CDR2 is ANQGSEA. V lost 7 bases to trimming and J lost 3 bases, with 13 bases between them. CDR3 nucleotide sequence: TGCAGCGCGAGGGACTCCTACTACGAGCAGTACTTC. Translation gives CSARDSYYEQYF.

J is TRBJ2-5 and V is TRBV6-1; 9 bases fit TRBD1. V gave up 5 bases and J gave up 5 bases; unmatched junction bases: 9. Germline lookup yields CDR1 MNHNS and CDR2 SASEGT. This CDR3 is 15 amino acids long. The CDR3 protein is CASSLTGGDWETQYF. CDR3 DNA sequence: TGTGCCAGCAGTCTTACAGGGGGCGACTGGGAGACCCAGTACTTC.